This TCR beta chain was sequenced during a study of blood T cells in healthy people across ages. The authors ran a second PCR of about 6 to 12 cycles using a sample-barcoded 5' primer and a J-beta primer mix. A template-switch adaptor with 12 random nucleotides tagged each cDNA molecule. Every sample gave at least 2.5 million paired-end reads containing CDR3. From the 5' RACE reads, TCRdb called clonotypes with MiXCR, one entry per CDR3 protein. The sample shows roughly 1.5 million distinct CDR3 sequences, 35% to 45% of them seen only once. This clonotype has just a few counts. Antigen specificity is unknown. Germline V gene sequence: CDR1 MNHNS, CDR2 SASEGT. The V segment lost 10 bases and the J segment 9 bases; nucleotides outside the gene matches: 6. CDR3 length: 11 amino acids. Notes on the study in general: Higher naive T cell percentage went strongly together with higher TCR beta diversity. The study lacked donor CMV status, which possibly confounded expanded clonotype changes.

The chain employs TRBV6-1 and TRBJ2-3, with 8 positions matching TRBD1. The TCR sequence derives from a woman aged 18-30 years in good health. Sequencing was carried out using blood. CDR3 sequence: CAIRQGSTQYF. As DNA, the CDR3 is TGTGCCATCCGACAGGGGTCAACGCAGTATTTT.